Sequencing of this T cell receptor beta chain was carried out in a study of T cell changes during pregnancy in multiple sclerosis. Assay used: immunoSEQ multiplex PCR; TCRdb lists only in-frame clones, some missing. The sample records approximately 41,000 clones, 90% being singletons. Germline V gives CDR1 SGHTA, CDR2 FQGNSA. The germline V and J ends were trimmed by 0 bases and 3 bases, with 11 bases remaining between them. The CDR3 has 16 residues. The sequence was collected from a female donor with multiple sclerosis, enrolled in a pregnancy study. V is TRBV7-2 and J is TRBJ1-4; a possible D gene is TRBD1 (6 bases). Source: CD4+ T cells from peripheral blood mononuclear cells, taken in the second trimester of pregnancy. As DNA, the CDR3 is TGTGCCAGCAGCTTAGCAGCGGGGGCGGCTAATGAAAAACTGTTTTTT. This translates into CASSLAAGAANEKLFF. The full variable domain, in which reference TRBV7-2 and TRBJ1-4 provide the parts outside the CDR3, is GAGVSQSPSNKVTEKGKDVELRCDPISGHTALYWYRQSLGQGLEFLIYFQGNSAPDKSGLPSDRFSAERTGGSVSTLTIQRTQQEDSAVYLCASSLAAGAANEKLFFGSGTQLSVL.